The present T cell receptor (beta chain) was sequenced within a study of blood T cells in healthy people across ages. Study-wide context: Researchers report that template switching captured about one barcoded beta molecule per two T cells.

The CDR3 has 14 amino acids. V lost 5 bases and J 1 base, leaving 11 bases between the germline ends. Germline V CDR1 and CDR2: SGHKS, YYEKEE (reference sequence). Then a second PCR, running roughly 7 to 11 cycles, was carried out with a sample-barcoded 5' primer and a J-beta primer mix. MiXCR was run by TCRdb on the 5' RACE reads, yielding one entry per CDR3 protein. The table has about 1,600,000 distinct CDR3 sequences, 40% to 50% seen once; the top ten hold roughly 7.9%. Each sample provided at least 6 micrograms of extracted total RNA. This receptor was obtained from a woman aged 18-30 years in good health. The rearrangement uses TRBV5-5 and TRBJ2-3; weak D call: TRBD2 (5 bases). The sequenced sample consisted of blood. CDR3 bases: TGTGCCAGCAGGCGGGCCCGGGGCACAGATACGCAGTATTTT. Its translation is CASRRARGTDTQYF. The full variable domain, in which reference TRBV5-5 and TRBJ2-3 provide the parts outside the CDR3, is DAGVTQSPTHLIKTRGQQVTLRCSPISGHKSVSWYQQVLGQGPQFIFQYYEKEERGRGNFPDRFSARQFPNYSSELNVNALLLGDSALYLCASRRARGTDTQYFGPGTRLTVL.